This entry is about one T cell receptor (beta chain). These data come from a study of blood T cell repertoires in COVID-19. At the level of the study: The United States, Italy and Spain supplied acute and convalescent COVID-19 samples. The analysed material was cDNA or gDNA that came from T cells, B-cell-depleted T cells, or PBMCs.

The CDR3 has 14 residues. Germline V gene data show CDR1 as MNHEY and CDR2 as SVGEGT. V lost 2 bases, J lost 5 bases, and 10 bases lay in between. In the source study's methods: Estimation of nucleated cell counts was performed using reference gene primer amplification. Generated by immunoSEQ multiplex PCR, the TCRdb table keeps only in-frame clones and is missing some. V and J calls and clone size follow that table, whereas D and trimming were derived from the DNA. The table lists roughly 150,000 clones, about 86% of them singletons. Sequencing was carried out using peripheral blood. The V and J genes are TRBV6-2 or TRBV6-3 and TRBJ2-1, with a possible D match to TRBD2 (5 bases). The clonotype was recovered from a man aged 65-85 years with active or convalescent COVID-19. The CDR3 DNA sequence: TGTGCCAGCAGTTACGCGGGCGGGCACAATGAGCAGTTCTTC. This encodes CASSYAGGHNEQFF.